The 4 T cell receptor beta chains below come from one sample, sequenced in a study of shared clonotypes between healthy human individuals. TCRdb's copy holds only in-frame clones and misses some; the assay was immunoSEQ multiplex PCR. Among about 490,000 clones listed, over 60% were seen once. Sequencing was carried out using PBMCs. The receptor set was obtained from a woman in her forties in good health. Some clones in this sample may be carry-over from other donors' samples.

The chain links TRBV6-1 to TRBJ2-1; 9 nucleotides align to TRBD2. V dropped 8 bases and J dropped 6; count of bases not matched to a gene: 5. Germline V gene lookup returns CDR1 MNHNS and CDR2 SASEGT. The CDR3 sequence is 13 residues long. CDR3 amino acids: CASRPSGTNEQFF. CDR3 nucleotide sequence: TGTGCCAGCCGGCCTAGCGGGACCAATGAGCAGTTCTTC.

The chain has TRBV5-1 and TRBJ1-6; weak D call: TRBD1 (5 bases). The CDR3 runs to 15 residues. From germline, CDR1 is SGHRS and CDR2 YFSETQ. The V gene lost 4 bases and the J gene lost 8 bases, with 16 bases spanning the gap. CDR3 region: CASSPRQGKDSPLHF. The CDR3 nucleotides are TGCGCCAGCAGCCCCCGGCAGGGAAAGGATTCACCCCTCCACTTT.

The genes are TRBV18 and TRBJ2-5, with D unresolved. V was pared by 4 bases and J by 2 bases, with 17 bases between. The CDR3 contains 16 residues. The germline V gene encodes CDR1 KGHSH and CDR2 LQKENI. CDR3 in amino acids: CASSRFSWARQETQYF. Written as DNA, the CDR3 is TGTGCCAGCTCACGTTTTTCGTGGGCAAGACAAGAGACCCAGTACTTC. The variable domain in full, completed from reference TRBV18 and TRBJ2-5, reads NAGVMQNPRHLVRRRGQEARLRCSPMKGHSHVYWYRQLPEEGLKFMVYLQKENIIDESGMPKERFSAEFPKEGPSILRIQQVVRGDSAAYFCASSRFSWARQETQYFGPGTRLLVL.

Concerning this clone: Other DNA sequences within the sample encode an identical CDR3. The V gene is TRBV18, the J gene TRBJ2-6; D is uncertain. This CDR3 is built from 15 residues. Trimming stripped 2 bases from V and 1 base from J, with 6 bases between. Germline CDR1 is KGHSH and CDR2 is LQKENI. CDR3 sequence (DNA): TGTGCCAGCTCACCAGGGCTATCTGGGGCCAACGTCCTGACTTTC. Amino acid sequence: CASSPGLSGANVLTF.